What follows are 29 T cell receptor beta chains derived from one specimen sequenced in a study of EBV T-cell therapy then PD-1 blockade in nasopharyngeal carcinoma. Produced via immunoSEQ multiplex PCR; TCRdb's table is partial and in-frame only. The repertoire has 20,000 to 25,000 clones, roughly four fifths of them found once; the top ten carry roughly 32%. These receptors' targets are unknown. Time point reported: 266 days after commencement of treatment, after nivolumab therapy. The sample's treatment: AdE1-LMPpoly-expanded autologous EBV-specific T-cell therapy followed by anti-PD-1 nivolumab. Source: CD8+ T cells from blood, taken at approximately day 250 from a patient whose treatment included autologous EBV-specific T cells and nivolumab. The receptors stem from a man between 35 and 55 years old with nasopharyngeal carcinoma.

The J gene is TRBJ2-2, the V gene TRBV7-9, with TRBD1 matching 10 bases. Germline V gene lookup returns CDR1 SEHNR and CDR2 FQNEAQ (reference sequence). Trimming removed 5 bases from V and 0 bases from J; junction bases left unmatched: 9. The CDR3 has 18 residues. The CDR3 loop reads CASSPRDRGIANTGELFF. For the CDR3, the DNA is TGTGCCAGCAGCCCCCGGGACAGGGGAATCGCGAACACCGGGGAGCTGTTTTTT.

The CDR3 DNA follows: TGTGCCAGCAGTTTATCGATGACAGGGGCCACTGAAGCTTTCTTT. Its protein product is CASSLSMTGATEAFF. The chain has TRBV27 and TRBJ1-1, with 8 bases fitting TRBD1. The germline CDR1 and CDR2 sequences are MNHEY and SMNVEV (reference sequence). This CDR3 contains 15 residues. V shed 0 bases and J 4 bases; nucleotides not matched to a gene: 4.

The chain carries TRBV6-4 and TRBJ2-1; TRBD1 might be the D (6 bases). Germline CDR1 MRHNA, CDR2 SNTAGT. The length of the CDR3 is 15 residues. V was pared by 0 bases and J by 4 bases, with 10 bases between. The CDR3 bases are TGTGCCAGCAGTGACTCGGCGCAGGGGTACAATGAGCAGTTCTTC. Its translation is CASSDSAQGYNEQFF.

The chain links TRBV3-1 (or the pseudogene TRBV3-2) to TRBJ2-5, with D possibly TRBD2 on 6 matching bases. The CDR3 consists of 15 residues. V lost 1 base to trimming and J lost 2 bases, with 11 bases between them. Germline V gene data show CDR1 as LGHDT and CDR2 as YNNKEL (reference sequence). DNA for the CDR3: TGTGCCAGCAGCCAAGGGGCGGGGTGGCAAGAGACCCAGTACTTC. Protein sequence: CASSQGAGWQETQYF.

This chain links TRBV29-1 with TRBJ2-7; unclear D gene. Germline CDR1 is SQVTM and CDR2 is ANQGSEA. The CDR3 runs to 12 residues. Deletions cut 1 base from V and 3 bases from J, with 7 bases between. The CDR3 protein is CSVEGMGYEQYF. In nucleotides, the CDR3 is TGCAGCGTTGAAGGGATGGGCTACGAGCAGTACTTC.

The chain recombines TRBV7-9 with TRBJ2-3; D possibly corresponds to TRBD2 (6 bases). CDR3 length: 14 amino acids. The V gene's germline CDR1 is SEHNR and CDR2 FQNEAQ (reference sequence). V was shortened by 5 bases and J by 5 bases, with 14 bases between the two germline ends. CDR3 DNA sequence: TGTGCCAGCAGCCCCGCTAGCGCGCGAGATACGCAGTATTTT. Protein: CASSPASARDTQYF.

The gene calls are TRBV6-2 or TRBV6-3 and TRBJ2-7; 13 bases match TRBD2. The V and J ends lost 2 bases and 3 bases, in that order; junction bases with no gene match: 4. The CDR3 is 16 amino acids. CDR1 and CDR2 from the germline V gene are MNHEY and SVGEGT. The CDR3, as DNA: TGTGCCAGCAGTTACAGGACTAGCGGGGGCTACTACGAGCAGTACTTC. This codes for CASSYRTSGGYYEQYF.

CDR3 nucleotide sequence: TGTGCCAGCAGCTTAGCGACAGGGGCCCTCCTTAACTATGGCTACACCTTC. Translated: CASSLATGALLNYGYTF. The chain combines TRBV7-8 with TRBJ1-2; 8 nucleotides line up with TRBD1. Germline trimming cut 0 bases from V and 1 base from J; bases unmatched to any gene: 7. CDR1 and CDR2 from the germline V gene are SGHVS and FQNEAQ. This CDR3 is built from 17 residues.

This chain links TRBV7-2 with TRBJ1-6; 12 bases map to TRBD1. The trim removed 5 bases at V and 0 bases at J, leaving 8 bases unmatched. The length of the CDR3 is 19 residues. The V gene's germline CDR1 is SGHTA and CDR2 FQGNSA. CDR3 loop: CASSLWDRGRHSYNSPLHF. The CDR3 bases are TGTGCCAGCAGCCTCTGGGACAGGGGGCGACACTCCTATAATTCACCCCTCCACTTT.

This clone was seen a single time. This chain connects TRBV2 to TRBJ1-2; 11 bases are a match to TRBD1. Germline CDR1 and CDR2: SNHLY and FYNNEI. The CDR3 spans 15 residues. J gave up 8 bases and V 2 bases, and 7 bases lay outside the gene matches. In DNA, the CDR3 is TGTGCCAGCAGTGAAACCCGGACAGGGGGCTGGGGCTACACCTTC. Translated: CASSETRTGGWGYTF.

The chain links TRBV4-1 to TRBJ2-7; maybe TRBD1 (5 bases). Trimming removed 1 base from V and 2 bases from J, with 12 bases in between. CDR1 and CDR2 (germline): MGHRA, YSYEKL. The CDR3 runs to 15 residues. CDR3 DNA: TGCGCCAGCAGCCAAGTAACACAAGGGGCCTACGAGCAGTACTTC. This codes for CASSQVTQGAYEQYF.

This chain connects TRBV7-9 to TRBJ1-1; 8 nucleotides match TRBD1. CDR3 length equals 12 residues. V shed 1 base, J shed 12 bases, and the junction held 4 bases outside the gene matches. Germline-derived CDR1 and CDR2 are SEHNR and FQNEAQ (reference sequence). The CDR3: CASSLGTGRTFF. The CDR3 nucleotides read TGTGCCAGCAGCTTAGGGACAGGGAGAACTTTCTTT.

J is TRBJ1-5 and V is TRBV5-1; possibly TRBD1 for D (5 bases). From germline, CDR1 is SGHRS and CDR2 YFSETQ. The CDR3 is 20 residues long. The ends were cut back, 7 bases at V and 0 bases at J, with 29 bases in the middle. The CDR3 DNA reads TGCGCCAGCGACAACATTGCCCACAGGAATTGGGGCCATAGCAATCAGCCCCAGCATTTT. Its translation: CASDNIAHRNWGHSNQPQHF.

V gene TRBV28 combines with J gene TRBJ2-7, with D perhaps TRBD1 (6 bases). The CDR3 contains 13 residues. Trimming pared 3 bases from V and 5 bases from J, leaving 11 bases between. Germline CDR1 is MDHEN and CDR2 is SYDVKM. Here the CDR3 reads CASSFRGVDEQYF. Here the CDR3 DNA reads TGTGCCAGCAGTTTCAGGGGAGTCGACGAGCAGTACTTC.

This sequence joins TRBV30 and TRBJ1-5, with a possible D match to TRBD1 (5 bases). Germline V gene lookup returns CDR1 GTSNPN and CDR2 SVGIG (reference sequence). The V and J ends lost 3 bases and 5 bases respectively, with 14 bases between them. The CDR3 totals 14 residues. CDR3 sequence (DNA): TGTGCCTGGAGCTCCGGGGGGGGTCATCAGCCCCAGCATTTT. Translating gives CAWSSGGGHQPQHF.

This rearrangement joins TRBV5-4 to TRBJ2-2; the match to TRBD2 covers 10 bases. This CDR3 spans 19 amino acids. Germline-derived CDR1 and CDR2 are SGHNT and YYREEE (reference sequence). V was clipped by 4 bases and J by 9 bases; unmatched bases: 21. The CDR3 spells CASSPRARIAGGPHRELFF. The CDR3 coding sequence is TGTGCCAGCAGCCCCCGAGCCAGAATAGCGGGGGGTCCACACCGGGAGCTGTTTTTT.

This chain links TRBV5-1 with TRBJ2-7; D possibly corresponds to TRBD1 (6 bases). V lost 4 bases and J lost 2, with 16 bases in between. CDR3 size: 15 residues. The germline gives CDR1 SGHRS, CDR2 YFSETQ. This chain's CDR3 is CASSPGRDTAYEQYF. The DNA for the CDR3 is TGCGCCAGCAGCCCTGGACGGGACACGGCCTACGAGCAGTACTTC.

This clone came up once. V usage is TRBV19 and J usage is TRBJ2-2; 8 positions match TRBD1. Unmatched junction bases numbered 11, after V lost 5 bases and J lost 6 bases. Germline assignment: CDR1 LNHDA and CDR2 SQIVND (reference sequence). The CDR3 has 16 residues. CDR3 sequence reads: CASSYQGTGWAGELFF. For the CDR3, the DNA is TGTGCCAGTAGTTATCAGGGGACAGGCTGGGCCGGGGAGCTGTTTTTT.

The chain couples TRBV4-1 to TRBJ1-1; perhaps TRBD1 as D (5 bases). Trimming cost V 1 base and J 1 base, with 13 bases left between them. The CDR3 spans 16 residues. The germline gives CDR1 MGHRA, CDR2 YSYEKL. CDR3 nucleotide sequence: TGCGCCAGCAGCCAAGTGGGACGGGGGGGGAACACTGAAGCTTTCTTT. Its protein is CASSQVGRGGNTEAFF.

This clone has only one observation. This chain joins TRBV9 and TRBJ2-5, with D perhaps given as TRBD1 or TRBD2 (5 bases each). This CDR3 is 14 amino acids long. Looked up from germline, CDR1 is SGDLS and CDR2 is YYNGEE. Trimming cost V 5 bases and J 7 bases, with 18 bases left between them. DNA for the CDR3: TGTGCCAGCAGTCCCGGGACGGCCTGGATGACCCAGTACTTC. Protein product: CASSPGTAWMTQYF.

V usage is TRBV9 and J usage is TRBJ2-5; D unclear. The CDR3 runs 13 residues. V was shortened by 3 bases and J by 1 base, with 7 bases between the two germline ends. Germline V gene data show CDR1 as SGDLS and CDR2 as YYNGEE. Here the CDR3 DNA reads TGTGCCAGCAGCGACGGTATCCAAGAGACCCAGTACTTC. This sequence encodes CASSDGIQETQYF.

The CDR3 DNA follows: TGTGCCAGCAGTGAGGAGGGGGTAAATTCACCCCTCCACTTT. Translating gives CASSEEGVNSPLHF. The V gene is TRBV6-4, the J gene TRBJ1-6; a possible D gene is TRBD1 (6 bases). The V gene lost 3 bases and the J gene lost 7 bases, with 10 bases spanning the gap. The germline V gene encodes CDR1 MRHNA and CDR2 SNTAGT. This CDR3 spans 14 amino acids.

The chain is built from TRBV5-6 and TRBJ2-2; no definite D call. This CDR3 spans 13 amino acids. Trimming took 0 bases from V and 5 from J, leaving 5 bases between them. Germline V gives CDR1 SGHDT, CDR2 YYEEEE. The CDR3 sequence is CASSLASTGELFF. The CDR3 region has the DNA TGTGCCAGCAGCTTGGCTTCAACCGGGGAGCTGTTTTTT.

This sequence joins TRBV27 and TRBJ1-2; the D is unclear. CDR1 is MNHEY, CDR2 SMNVEV, per germline (reference sequence). This CDR3 spans 13 amino acids. V was pared by 0 bases and J by 7 bases, with 9 bases between. The CDR3, as DNA: TGTGCCAGCAGTTTATCTGGTCACCTTGGCTACACCTTC. Translation gives CASSLSGHLGYTF.

On this clone itself: A junction boundary mismatches the germline segment, possibly from a read error. The gene calls are TRBV24-1 and TRBJ2-2; D is undetermined. This CDR3 is 11 amino acids long. Germline V gene lookup returns CDR1 KGHDR and CDR2 SFDVKD. As DNA, the CDR3 is TGTGCCACCAGTTCCCCCGGTGAGCTGTTTTTT. It encodes CATSSPGELFF.

This chain connects TRBV10-3 to TRBJ2-3, with 8 nucleotides matching TRBD1. J gave up 1 base and V 8 bases, and 5 bases lay outside the gene matches. Germline lookup yields CDR1 ENHRY and CDR2 SYGVKD. The CDR3 length is 14 residues. The DNA for the CDR3 is TGTGCCATCGTCGCGGACAGGGGCACAGATACGCAGTATTTT. Its translation is CAIVADRGTDTQYF.

About this clone itself: The junction and the germline gene differ at one end; a read error may be behind it. The J gene is TRBJ1-2, the V gene TRBV5-4; unclear D gene. Germline V lookup: CDR1 SGHNT, CDR2 YYREEE (reference sequence). The CDR3 totals 12 residues. In DNA form, the CDR3 reads TGTGCCAGCAGCATTAGGTATAATGGCCACACCTTC. It specifies CASSIRYNGHTF.

This chain links TRBV6-1 with TRBJ1-1, with D unresolved. The CDR3 contains 13 residues. The germline V and J ends were trimmed by 3 bases and 6 bases, with 11 bases remaining between them. Germline CDR1 MNHNS, CDR2 SASEGT. The CDR3 spells CASSDVGYAEAFF. Here the CDR3 DNA reads TGTGCCAGCAGTGATGTAGGGTACGCTGAAGCTTTCTTT.

The chain is built from TRBV10-3 and TRBJ1-1, with TRBD1 identical over 12 bases. This CDR3 spans 13 amino acids. With V trimmed by 8 bases and J by 5 bases, 3 bases remained unmatched. From germline, CDR1 is ENHRY and CDR2 SYGVKD. The CDR3 DNA reads TGTGCCATCTGGGACAGGGGGCGAACTGAAGCTTTCTTT. This codes for CAIWDRGRTEAFF.